This T cell receptor (beta chain) was obtained from a study of cytomegalovirus exposure and HLA in healthy donors. Study overall: An early data release held tens of millions of unique TCRs from HLA-typed donors. The study placed around 85% of its roughly 410 genotyped donors in the Caucasian-associated ancestry cluster.

Primers: 60 Vbeta forward and 13 Jbeta reverse. Produced via immunoSEQ multiplex PCR; TCRdb's table is partial and in-frame only. The sample shows roughly 110,000 clones, and 5.5% to 8% sits with its ten largest clones. Concerning this clone: Its antigen is not identified.

Trimming cost V 5 bases and J 13 bases, with 26 bases left between them. The CDR3 covers 16 residues. Germline CDR1 MNHNY, CDR2 SVGAGI (reference sequence). Study-level points and caveats: Information on immune exposure was restricted to one variable (CMV serostatus). Some V segments, including TRBV6-2 and TRBV6-3, were excluded as indistinguishable.

The sequencing sample was made of PBMCs. This chain links TRBV6-6 with TRBJ2-2; TRBD2 might be the D (5 bases). This TCR was recovered from a man aged 40-55 years in good health and CMV-seropositive. The CDR3 region is CASSIRPDEGWPGLFF. In DNA, the CDR3 is TGTGCCAGCAGTATCAGGCCGGATGAGGGATGGCCGGGGCTGTTTTTT.